Listed below are T cell receptor beta chains from one sample, sequenced in a study of T cells in tumors after PD-1 blockade. The protocol was immunoSEQ multiplex PCR, while the TCRdb copy is restricted to in-frame clones and leaves out a portion. This table holds tens of thousands of clones, 75% to 85% found once. This sample comprised PBMCs, obtained before anti-PD-1 treatment. The receptors shown here come from a human donor with basal cell carcinoma. CDR3s include the opening cysteine and the closing phenylalanine or tryptophan. D genes are given only for firm matches. A row's size may be missing; if present it is once, few, many or a size class.

>.|TRBJ1-6|medium-sized|TRBV4-2
TGTGCCAGCAGCCAAGATAGAACAGGATATTCACCCCTCCACTTT
CASSQDRTGYSPLHF
>.|TRBJ2-1|.|TRBV15
TGTGCCACCAGCATCGGTAGCCCAGAGCAGTTCTTC
CATSIGSPEQFF
>TRBD2|TRBJ2-1|.|TRBV2
TGTGCCAGCAGTGACCAGCGGGGGGTGAATGAGCAGTTCTTC
CASSDQRGVNEQFF
>.|TRBJ2-1|few|TRBV7-7
TGTGCCAGCAGCTTAGGGGGCAGCAGTAGAGATGAGCAGTTCTTC
CASSLGGSSRDEQFF
>.|TRBJ1-1|.|TRBV18
TGTGCCAGCTCACCGCAAAGGGGACACGGGAACACTGAAGCTTTCTTT
CASSPQRGHGNTEAFF
>TRBD2|TRBJ2-1|.|TRBV7-3
TGTGCCAGCAGCTTCTCCGGGACTAGCGGGACGGGGCAGTTCTTC
CASSFSGTSGTGQFF
>.|TRBJ2-7|.|TRBV7-9
TGTGCCAGCAGCTTACAGTCCAACTCCTACGAGCAGTACTTC
CASSLQSNSYEQYF
>.|TRBJ1-1|.|TRBV29-1
TGCAGCGTCGGGGGGACAATAGTGAACACTGAAGCTTTCTTT
CSVGGTIVNTEAFF
>.|TRBJ2-1|.|TRBV29-1
TGCAGCGCTCACGCCGAGTGGCCTGGTGAGCAGTTCTTC
CSAHAEWPGEQFF
>.|TRBJ2-1|.|TRBV20-1
TGCAGTGCTAGTTCCGCCGAGGCGAACTCCTACAATGAGCAGTTCTTC
CSASSAEANSYNEQFF
>.|TRBJ2-5|.|TRBV5-1
TGCGCCAGCAGCACTGGCAGCCACCAGGGAGAGACCCAGTACTTC
CASSTGSHQGETQYF
>.|TRBJ1-1|once|TRBV12-3/TRBV12-4
TGTGCCAGCAGCCCTGGAAACACTGAAGCTTTCTTT
CASSPGNTEAFF
>TRBD1|TRBJ2-1|.|TRBV7-9
TGTGCCAGCAGCCCTACGGACAGGGTGGCCTACAATGAGCAGTTCTTC
CASSPTDRVAYNEQFF
>TRBD1|TRBJ1-5|few|TRBV19
TGTGCCAGTAGTATGACAGGGCAGCAGCCCCAGCATTTT
CASSMTGQQPQHF
>.|TRBJ1-6|.|TRBV5-4
TGTGCCAGCAGCTTGGTAGGAGATTCACCCCTCCACTTT
CASSLVGDSPLHF
>.|TRBJ1-5|.|TRBV30
TGTGCCTGGTCTTACCCCACCAGACTGAGCAATCAGCCCCAGCATTTT
CAWSYPTRLSNQPQHF
>.|TRBJ2-5|.|TRBV7-7
TGTGCTAGCAGCTTAGGTGGCGGGACGTACCAAGAGACCCAGTACTTC
CASSLGGGTYQETQYF
>.|TRBJ2-5|.|TRBV5-4
TGTGCCAGCAGCCCTGAGGCCCTCGGGACCCAGTACTTC
CASSPEALGTQYF
>TRBD2|TRBJ2-3|.|TRBV11-3
TGTGCCAGCAGCCCCGAGCGGGAGGCTACAGATACGCAGTATTTT
CASSPEREATDTQYF
>.|TRBJ2-7|few|TRBV28
TGTGCCAGCAGTTTATGGACCCTGACGGGAGAGCAGTACTTC
CASSLWTLTGEQYF
>.|TRBJ2-4|.|TRBV5-1
TGCGCCAGCAGCTTGGGACAAAAGGACATTCAGTACTTC
CASSLGQKDIQYF
>.|TRBJ1-4|.|TRBV28
TGTGCCAGCAGAAACCGTGTGGGGGGAACAGGGTGGGCGGTTGAAAAACTGTTTTTT
CASRNRVGGTGWAVEKLFF
>TRBD2|TRBJ2-1|.|TRBV7-8
TGTGCCAGCAGCCAAACGGGAGGAGGATGGAATGAGCAGTTCTTC
CASSQTGGGWNEQFF
>TRBD1|TRBJ1-6|.|TRBV5-1
TGCGCCAGCAACAGGGGGAATAATTCACCCCTCCACTTT
CASNRGNNSPLHF
>.|TRBJ1-5|.|TRBV20-1
TGCAGTGCCCCCTTGAACGGGCCCCAGCATTTT
CSAPLNGPQHF
>TRBD1|TRBJ1-6|.|TRBV5-6
TGTGCCAGCAGCTTGTATGCAGGGGGAAGCTCCTATAATTCACCCCTCCACTTT
CASSLYAGGSSYNSPLHF
>TRBD2|TRBJ2-1|.|TRBV5-8
TGTGCCAGCAGCTTGGTTCTGCTAGCGGGAGTGTATGAGCAGTTCTTC
CASSLVLLAGVYEQFF
>TRBD1|TRBJ2-7|.|TRBV7-9
TGTGCCAGCAGCTTTGGGGACAGGGCGGCTGGTTCCATCGAGCAGTACTTC
CASSFGDRAAGSIEQYF
>TRBD2|TRBJ2-3|.|TRBV5-1
TGCGCCAGCAGCCCCCGCCCCGGACTAGCGGAAACAGATACGCAGTATTTT
CASSPRPGLAETDTQYF
>.|TRBJ2-5|.|TRBV5-1
TGCGCCAGCAGCTTAAATACAGGGTTGGAGACCCAGTACTTC
CASSLNTGLETQYF
>.|TRBJ1-1|once|TRBV2
TGTGCCAGCAGATCGGGGGGAGGGACTGAAGCTTTCTTT
CASRSGGGTEAFF
>.|TRBJ1-5|.|TRBV5-4
TGTGCCAGCAGCTTGGCTTTCGTACAGGGAAGTGGGAGCAATCAGCCCCAGCATTTT
CASSLAFVQGSGSNQPQHF
>.|TRBJ1-2|.|TRBV3-1/TRBV3-2
TGTGCCAGCAGCCAAGGGATGAGCGGTGGCTACACCTTC
CASSQGMSGGYTF
>TRBD1|TRBJ2-6|.|TRBV5-1
TGCGCCAGCAGCCTAACCCCGGGACAGCTCTCTGGGGCCAACGTCCTGACTTTC
CASSLTPGQLSGANVLTF
>TRBD1|TRBJ1-1|.|TRBV19
TGTGCCAGTAGTAGAAAGGGACAGGGGACGCATGGGGCTTTCTTT
CASSRKGQGTHGAFF
>TRBD1|TRBJ2-5|.|TRBV5-1
TGCGCCAGCAGCGCCGGGACAGGGCAAGAGACCCAGTACTTC
CASSAGTGQETQYF
>.|TRBJ1-1|.|TRBV19
TGTGCCAATAGTATAGCAGGGCTGGCGGACACTGAAGCTTTCTTT
CANSIAGLADTEAFF
>.|TRBJ2-2|.|TRBV2
TGTGCCACCTCAAGGGACGGTGACACCGGGGAGCTGTTTTTT
CATSRDGDTGELFF
>.|TRBJ2-7|once|TRBV12-3/TRBV12-4
TGTGCCAGCAGTTTAAACGGCCCCTACGAGCAGTACTTC
CASSLNGPYEQYF
>.|TRBJ2-5|once|TRBV7-6
TGTGCCAGCAGCCTCCCCTGGGGTTACCAAGAGACCCAGTACTTC
CASSLPWGYQETQYF
>.|TRBJ2-3|few|TRBV7-2
TGTGCCAGCAGCGTTCGTTTGGGGACAGATACGCAGTATTTT
CASSVRLGTDTQYF
>TRBD1|TRBJ2-2|few|TRBV4-2
TGTGCCAGCAGCCCGACAGGGGACACCGGGGAGCTGTTTTTT
CASSPTGDTGELFF
>.|TRBJ1-2|.|TRBV5-1
TGCGCCAGCAGCTTGGGGGAAGGGGGTGGCTTCTATGGCTACACCTTC
CASSLGEGGGFYGYTF
>TRBD1|TRBJ1-6|once|TRBV30
TGTGCCTGGAGTGTAGAGGGGGCGGGTTCACCCCTCCACTTT
CAWSVEGAGSPLHF
>TRBD1|TRBJ1-4|.|TRBV3-1/TRBV3-2
TGTGCCAGCAGCCAACCCAAGACAGGGGGCAAAGAAAAACTGTTTTTT
CASSQPKTGGKEKLFF
>TRBD2|TRBJ2-1|.|TRBV2
TGTGCCAGCGGGAGGGGAGGGAACAATGAGCAGTTCTTC
CASGRGGNNEQFF
>.|TRBJ2-4|.|TRBV7-9
TGTGCCAGCAGCTTAGGGGGGGCAAGAATTCAGTACTTC
CASSLGGARIQYF
>TRBD1|TRBJ2-7|.|TRBV5-1
TGCGCCAGCAGCTGGGGCCCAGGGGGCGAGCAGTACTTC
CASSWGPGGEQYF
>TRBD2|TRBJ2-7|few|TRBV3-1/TRBV3-2
TGTGCCAGCAGCCACCGTAGCGGGGAATACGAGCAGTACTTC
CASSHRSGEYEQYF
>TRBD1|TRBJ1-2|.|TRBV5-4
TGTGCCAGCAGCTTGGCCTCCCCGACAGGGTCTGGTGGCTACACCTTC
CASSLASPTGSGGYTF
>.|TRBJ2-3|.|TRBV28
TGTGCCAGCAGTTATAGGACGGGGACGCAGTATTTT
CASSYRTGTQYF
>.|TRBJ1-1|.|TRBV18
TGTGCCAGCTCTTCTGGGGAGAACACTGAAGCTTTCTTT
CASSSGENTEAFF
>.|TRBJ1-5|.|TRBV20-1
TGCAGTGCTAGTCCCCCCCAGGGAGAGGGCCGGCCCCAGCATTTT
CSASPPQGEGRPQHF
>TRBD2|TRBJ2-7|.|TRBV2
TGTGCCAGCAGGGCGGGGGGTTACGAGCAGTACTTC
CASRAGGYEQYF
>.|TRBJ1-1|.|TRBV5-1
TGCGCCAGCAGCTCGGCATCAGGACAAGGGAACACTGAAGCTTTCTTT
CASSSASGQGNTEAFF
>.|TRBJ1-5|.|TRBV6-2/TRBV6-3
TGTGCCAGCAGTCAAGGGAGGGTCGATCAGCCCCAGCATTTT
CASSQGRVDQPQHF
>TRBD2|TRBJ2-3|.|TRBV5-4
TGTGCCAGCAGCTTGAACGGGAGGACGTGGGATACGCAGTATTTT
CASSLNGRTWDTQYF
>.|TRBJ1-1|once|TRBV6-5
TGTGCCAGCATCGACAGAGGCACTGAAGCTTTCTTT
CASIDRGTEAFF
>.|TRBJ2-7|.|TRBV6-6
TGTGCCAGCAGTGCTGGGGCCGACTACGAGCAGTACTTC
CASSAGADYEQYF
>TRBD1|TRBJ1-2|.|TRBV30
TGTGCCTGGAATGGAGGAAAGGGGACAGGAGGAGGCTACACCTTC
CAWNGGKGTGGGYTF